These 23 T cell receptor beta chains were sequenced from one sample in a study of CD8 T cells in ankylosing spondylitis. Findings and limits, study-wide: The study identified a TCR beta motif of 7 or 8 highly homologous variants that appeared characteristic of ankylosing spondylitis blood.

MiXCR, applied by TCRdb to the 5' RACE reads, yields one record per CDR3 protein. Of roughly 370,000 distinct CDR3 sequences in the sample, about a fifth were seen once. Their cognate antigens are unknown. Sequencing was carried out using blood, either unsorted or a sorted T cell fraction (not recorded which). Source of these receptors: a male donor with ankylosing spondylitis.

The rearrangement uses TRBV5-1 and TRBJ2-3; 8 nucleotides agree with TRBD1. In germline, CDR1 is SGHRS, CDR2 YFSETQ. V shed 4 bases, J shed 5 bases, and the junction held 3 bases outside the gene matches. The CDR3 is made up of 13 amino acids. The CDR3 reads CASSGQGVDTQYF. The CDR3 nucleotides are TGCGCCAGCAGCGGACAGGGCGTAGATACGCAGTATTTT.

This clonotype was seen a handful of times. A much larger clone sits a single nucleotide away, making a read error possible. This chain links TRBV27 with TRBJ2-7, with unresolved D. The CDR3 spans 10 residues. Trimming removed 4 bases at V and 3 bases at J, with 1 base between. Per the germline V gene, CDR1 is MNHEY and CDR2 is SMNVEV (reference sequence). This CDR3 is CASSCYEQYF. The CDR3 DNA reads TGTGCCAGCAGTTGCTACGAGCAGTACTTC.

This clonotype was seen more than once but under ten times. The V call is TRBV7-2, the J call TRBJ2-5; 9 positions match TRBD2. CDR1 and CDR2 (germline): SGHTA, FQGNSA. Losses at the gene ends were 1 base for V and 5 bases for J; bases not matched to a gene: 8. The CDR3 sequence is 16 residues long. As DNA, the CDR3 is TGTGCCAGCAGCTTAGTTGGCGGGAGGGGAGAGGAGACCCAGTACTTC. Residues: CASSLVGGRGEETQYF. Variable domain in full (rest from reference TRBV7-2 and TRBJ2-5): GAGVSQSPSNKVTEKGKDVELRCDPISGHTALYWYRQSLGQGLEFLIYFQGNSAPDKSGLPSDRFSAERTGGSVSTLTIQRTQQEDSAVYLCASSLVGGRGEETQYFGPGTRLLVL.

This clonotype was observed many times. CDR3 nucleotide sequence: TGTGCCAGCAGTTTAAGCGGGAGGTTTGACATTCAGTACTTC. Its protein is CASSLSGRFDIQYF. V gene TRBV28 combines with J gene TRBJ2-4, with 9 positions matching TRBD2. The CDR3 sequence is 14 residues long. Per germline, CDR1 MDHEN and CDR2 SYDVKM. V gave up 2 bases and J gave up 8 bases; unmatched junction bases: 4.

The rearrangement links TRBV18 to TRBJ1-3; TRBD1 is a possible D gene (6 bases). This CDR3 contains 14 residues. Trimming stripped 3 bases from V and 4 bases from J, with 10 bases between. Germline V gene lookup returns CDR1 KGHSH and CDR2 LQKENI. CDR3 sequence: CASSPETGGNTIYF. In nucleotides, the CDR3 is TGTGCCAGCTCACCGGAGACAGGAGGAAACACCATATATTTT.

This clonotype has only one observation. The chain uses TRBV12-3 or TRBV12-4 and TRBJ2-5; D might be TRBD2 (6 bases). The CDR3 has 16 residues. The ends were cut back, 6 bases at V and 4 bases at J, with 21 bases in the middle. The CDR3 DNA is TGTGCCAGCAGCCCCCTCCTCCAGACTAGGAGAGAGACCCAGTACTTC. This sequence encodes CASSPLLQTRRETQYF.

This clonotype was seen a handful of times. The chain employs TRBV29-1 and TRBJ2-1, with 7 bases matching TRBD2. The CDR3 extends over 14 amino acids. Trimming at V came to 5 bases and at J to 1 base, leaving 5 bases not matched to a gene. From germline, CDR1 is SQVTM and CDR2 ANQGSEA. CDR3 protein: CSVSSSGSYNEQFF. CDR3 DNA sequence: TGCAGCGTTAGTAGTAGCGGGTCCTACAATGAGCAGTTCTTC.

The rearrangement links TRBV5-1 to TRBJ2-2; no clear D. Germline CDR1 reads SGHRS; CDR2 reads YFSETQ. V lost 4 bases to trimming and J lost 2 bases, with 12 bases between them. The CDR3 has 15 amino acids. The CDR3 reads CASSPTAENTGELFF. DNA of the CDR3: TGCGCCAGCAGCCCCACGGCGGAAAACACCGGGGAGCTGTTTTTT.

The chain carries TRBV20-1 and TRBJ2-3, with 11 bases identical to TRBD2. The CDR3 is 15 residues long. The V gene end was trimmed by 6 bases and the J gene end by 2 bases; junction bases not matched to a gene: 7. Germline V gives CDR1 DFQATT, CDR2 SNEGSKA (reference sequence). DNA for the CDR3: TGCAGTGCCACCCCTAGCGGGAGGCCCACAGATACGCAGTATTTT. Amino acids: CSATPSGRPTDTQYF.

The chain uses TRBV7-2 and TRBJ2-1, with 8 bases aligning to TRBD2. The CDR3 is 16 residues long. V lost 5 bases to trimming and J lost 5 bases; unmatched junction nucleotides: 11. Looked up from germline, CDR1 is SGHTA and CDR2 is FQGNSA. In DNA form, the CDR3 reads TGTGCCAGCAGCCCCCCGGGGGGAGCGGGAGACAATGAGCAGTTCTTC. Translating it yields CASSPPGGAGDNEQFF.

This clonotype has just a few counts. The rearrangement joins TRBV12-3 or TRBV12-4 to TRBJ2-3; TRBD1 matches at 8 bases. Trimming at V came to 0 bases and at J to 2 bases, leaving 4 bases not matched to a gene. This CDR3 is 16 amino acids long. The CDR3 DNA sequence: TGTGCCAGCAGTTTAGCGGGGACAGGCTTCACAGATACGCAGTATTTT. Its translation is CASSLAGTGFTDTQYF.

This clonotype was recorded a few times. The chain links TRBV18 to TRBJ1-5; D remains unclear. CDR1 is KGHSH, CDR2 LQKENI, per germline. Trimming removed 3 bases from V and 4 bases from J, with 10 bases in between. This CDR3 contains 14 residues. The CDR3 loop reads CASSPWQTNQPQHF. In DNA, the CDR3 is TGTGCCAGCTCACCTTGGCAGACTAATCAGCCCCAGCATTTT. The full variable domain, rest sourced from reference TRBV18 and TRBJ1-5, is NAGVMQNPRHLVRRRGQEARLRCSPMKGHSHVYWYRQLPEEGLKFMVYLQKENIIDESGMPKERFSAEFPKEGPSILRIQQVVRGDSAAYFCASSPWQTNQPQHFGDGTRLSIL.

V is TRBV27 and J is TRBJ2-7; 8 bases match TRBD2. The J segment lost 5 bases and the V segment lost 2 bases, leaving 5 bases of the junction unmatched. CDR3 length equals 14 residues. Germline V gene data show CDR1 as MNHEY and CDR2 as SMNVEV (reference sequence). The CDR3 spells CASSLREGPHEQYF. The DNA of the CDR3 is TGTGCCAGCAGTTTACGGGAGGGCCCCCACGAGCAGTACTTC.

The V call is TRBV7-3, the J call TRBJ2-1; TRBD2 might be the D (5 bases). This CDR3 region has 14 residues. Germline assignment: CDR1 SGHTA and CDR2 FQGTGA. Trimming pared 1 base from V and 8 bases from J, leaving 12 bases between. CDR3 sequence reads: CASSLISETDEQFF. CDR3 sequence (DNA): TGTGCCAGCAGCTTAATTAGCGAAACTGATGAGCAGTTCTTC.

The chain couples TRBV9 to TRBJ2-3; unclear D gene. Germline CDR1 and CDR2: SGDLS and YYNGEE. V lost 0 bases and J lost 4, with 9 bases in between. The CDR3 is 14 residues long. The CDR3 is CASSVEVLPDTQYF. The CDR3 region has the DNA TGTGCCAGCAGCGTAGAGGTCTTACCAGATACGCAGTATTTT.

This clonotype was counted a single time. The chain joins TRBV27 to TRBJ2-3; 10 nucleotides line up with TRBD2. This CDR3 comprises 14 residues. Losses at the gene ends were 3 bases for V and 7 bases for J; bases not matched to a gene: 4. CDR1 MNHEY and CDR2 SMNVEV come from the germline V gene (reference sequence). Here the CDR3 reads CASSLGLAINTQYF. DNA of the CDR3: TGTGCCAGCAGTTTGGGACTAGCGATAAATACGCAGTATTTT.

This clonotype occurred a few times. The chain carries TRBV6-1 and TRBJ2-5, with 9 bases matching TRBD2. Germline V CDR1 and CDR2: MNHNS, SASEGT. V trimming: 5 bases; J trimming: 1 base; junction bases outside the gene matches: 5. This CDR3 is 15 amino acids long. The CDR3 bases are TGTGCCAGCAGTCGACTAGCGGAGGCCCAAGAGACCCAGTACTTC. It codes for CASSRLAEAQETQYF.

The CDR3 sequence is CASKPELGAYNEQFF. CDR3 in DNA: TGTGCCAGCAAACCCGAACTAGGAGCTTACAATGAGCAGTTCTTC. The chain joins TRBV11-2 to TRBJ2-1; tentative D call: TRBD2 (5 bases). Per the germline V gene, CDR1 is SGHAT and CDR2 is FQNNGV. This CDR3 region has 15 residues. Trimming pared 7 bases from V and 4 bases from J, leaving 17 bases between.

The chain links TRBV7-2 to TRBJ2-5; D call uncertain. Germline V gene lookup returns CDR1 SGHTA and CDR2 FQGNSA. This CDR3 spans 14 amino acids. V lost 8 bases and J 4 bases, leaving 17 bases between the germline ends. The CDR3 reads CASCYALPIETQYF. The CDR3 DNA is TGTGCCAGCTGTTATGCCCTTCCAATAGAGACCCAGTACTTC.

J is TRBJ1-1 and V is TRBV7-2; tentative D call: TRBD1 (5 bases). This CDR3 is built from 15 residues. Trimming cost V 3 bases and J 5 bases, with 16 bases left between them. The germline CDR1 and CDR2 sequences are SGHTA and FQGNSA. The CDR3 is CASSLDWRGRTEAFF. For the CDR3, the DNA is TGTGCCAGCAGCTTGGATTGGAGGGGCCGAACTGAAGCTTTCTTT.

This clonotype was picked up a small number of times. This chain connects TRBV12-3 or TRBV12-4 to TRBJ2-3; D call uncertain. V was clipped by 2 bases and J by 7 bases, with 16 bases between them. The CDR3 runs 15 residues. The CDR3 spells CASSLFGTVLNTQYF. DNA of the CDR3: TGTGCCAGCAGTTTATTCGGAACAGTCTTAAATACGCAGTATTTT.

The gene calls are TRBV6-2 or TRBV6-3 and TRBJ2-7, with 7 bases fitting TRBD2. The CDR3 runs to 15 residues. Losses at the gene ends were 7 bases for V and 3 bases for J; bases not matched to a gene: 12. From germline, CDR1 is MNHEY and CDR2 SVGEGT. The CDR3: CASMGGRGYYYEQYF. The CDR3 DNA is TGTGCCAGCATGGGCGGGAGAGGCTACTACTACGAGCAGTACTTC.

This clonotype was detected a few times. V is TRBV19 and J is TRBJ2-5; 9 bases align to TRBD1. This CDR3 is built from 16 residues. V lost 5 bases and J lost 5; bases outside the gene matches: 12. Germline CDR1 and CDR2: LNHDA and SQIVND (reference sequence). In DNA, the CDR3 is TGTGCCAGTAGTTCCCTCGGGACAGGGAGGTCTGAGACCCAGTACTTC. Protein sequence: CASSSLGTGRSETQYF. The whole variable domain, filled in from reference TRBV19 and TRBJ2-5, reads DGGITQSPKYLFRKEGQNVTLSCEQNLNHDAMYWYRQDPGQGLRLIYYSQIVNDFQKGDIAEGYSVSREKKESFPLTVTSAQKNPTAFYLCASSSLGTGRSETQYFGPGTRLLVL.